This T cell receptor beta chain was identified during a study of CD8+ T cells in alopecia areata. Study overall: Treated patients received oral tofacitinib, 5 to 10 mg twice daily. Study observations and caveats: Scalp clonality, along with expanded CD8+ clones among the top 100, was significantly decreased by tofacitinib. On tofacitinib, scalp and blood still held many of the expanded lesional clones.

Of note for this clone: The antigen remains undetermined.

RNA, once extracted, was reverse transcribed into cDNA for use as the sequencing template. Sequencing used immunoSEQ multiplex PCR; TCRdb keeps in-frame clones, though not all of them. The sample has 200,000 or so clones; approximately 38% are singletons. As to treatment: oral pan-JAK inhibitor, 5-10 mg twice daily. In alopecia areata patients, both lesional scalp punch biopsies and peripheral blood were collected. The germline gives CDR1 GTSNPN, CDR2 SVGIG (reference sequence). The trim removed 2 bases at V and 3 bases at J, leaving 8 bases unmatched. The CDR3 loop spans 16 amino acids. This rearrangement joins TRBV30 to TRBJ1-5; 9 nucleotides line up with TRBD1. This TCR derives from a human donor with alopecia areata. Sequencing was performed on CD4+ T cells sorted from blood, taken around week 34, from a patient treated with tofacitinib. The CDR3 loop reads CAWSSRTGVFNQPQHF. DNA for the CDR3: TGTGCCTGGAGTTCCAGGACAGGGGTTTTCAATCAGCCCCAGCATTTT.